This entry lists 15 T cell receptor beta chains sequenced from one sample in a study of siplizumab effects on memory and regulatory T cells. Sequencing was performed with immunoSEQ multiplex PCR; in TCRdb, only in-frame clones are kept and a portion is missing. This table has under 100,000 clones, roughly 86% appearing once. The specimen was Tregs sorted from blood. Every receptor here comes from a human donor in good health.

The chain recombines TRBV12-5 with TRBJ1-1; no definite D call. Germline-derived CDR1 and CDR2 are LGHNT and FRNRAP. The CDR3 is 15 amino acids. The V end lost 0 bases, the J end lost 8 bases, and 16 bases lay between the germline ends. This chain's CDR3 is CASGLVPGVHLEAFF. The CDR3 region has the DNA TGTGCTAGTGGTTTGGTACCCGGGGTCCACCTAGAAGCTTTCTTT.

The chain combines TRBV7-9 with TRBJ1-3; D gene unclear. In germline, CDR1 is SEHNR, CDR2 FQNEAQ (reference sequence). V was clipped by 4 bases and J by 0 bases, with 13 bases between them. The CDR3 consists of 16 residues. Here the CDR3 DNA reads TGTGCCAGCAGCTCCCGGATCCTCAGCTCTGGAAACACCATATATTTT. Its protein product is CASSSRILSSGNTIYF.

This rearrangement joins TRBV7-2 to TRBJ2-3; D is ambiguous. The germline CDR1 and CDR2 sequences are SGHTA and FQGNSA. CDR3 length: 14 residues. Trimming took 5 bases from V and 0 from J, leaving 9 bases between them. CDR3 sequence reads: CASSPQFSTDTQYF. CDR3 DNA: TGTGCCAGCAGCCCCCAGTTTAGCACAGATACGCAGTATTTT.

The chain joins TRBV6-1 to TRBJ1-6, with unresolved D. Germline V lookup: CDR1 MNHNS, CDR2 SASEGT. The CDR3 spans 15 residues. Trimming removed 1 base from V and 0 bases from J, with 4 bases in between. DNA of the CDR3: TGTGCCAGCAGTGAAGGGAGCTCCTATAATTCACCCCTCCACTTT. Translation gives CASSEGSSYNSPLHF.

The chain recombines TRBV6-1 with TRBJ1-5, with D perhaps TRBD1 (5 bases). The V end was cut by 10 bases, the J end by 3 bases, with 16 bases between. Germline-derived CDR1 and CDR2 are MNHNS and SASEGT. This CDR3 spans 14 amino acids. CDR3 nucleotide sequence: TGTGCCACCTTCAGGGACGGGACCAATCAGCCCCAGCATTTT. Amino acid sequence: CATFRDGTNQPQHF.

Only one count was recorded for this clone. The CDR3 coding sequence is TGTGCCAGCATCGAATGGACAGCGCAAGCCTATGGCTACACCTTC. Translating it yields CASIEWTAQAYGYTF. This chain links TRBV6-1 with TRBJ1-2, with D possibly TRBD1 on 6 matching bases. The V gene's germline CDR1 is MNHNS and CDR2 SASEGT. Trimming cost V 7 bases and J 4 bases, with 19 bases left between them. The CDR3 is made up of 15 amino acids.

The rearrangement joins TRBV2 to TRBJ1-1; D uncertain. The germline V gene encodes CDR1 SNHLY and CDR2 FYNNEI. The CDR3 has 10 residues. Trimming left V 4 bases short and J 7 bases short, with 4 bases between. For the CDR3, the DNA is TGTGCCAGCAGTGCCATTGAAGCTTTCTTT. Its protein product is CASSAIEAFF.

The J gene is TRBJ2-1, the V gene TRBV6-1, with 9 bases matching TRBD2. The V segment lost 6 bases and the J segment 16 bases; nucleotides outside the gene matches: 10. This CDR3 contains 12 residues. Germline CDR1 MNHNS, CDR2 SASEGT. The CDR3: CASSPSGGNSFF. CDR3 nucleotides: TGTGCCAGCAGCCCCAGCGGGGGGAATAGTTTCTTC.

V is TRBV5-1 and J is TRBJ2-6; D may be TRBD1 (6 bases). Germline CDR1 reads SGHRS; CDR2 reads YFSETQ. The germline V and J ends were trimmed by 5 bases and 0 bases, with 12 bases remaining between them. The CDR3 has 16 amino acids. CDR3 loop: CASSVDSSSGANVLTF. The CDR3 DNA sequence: TGCGCCAGCAGTGTGGACAGCTCCTCTGGGGCCAACGTCCTGACTTTC.

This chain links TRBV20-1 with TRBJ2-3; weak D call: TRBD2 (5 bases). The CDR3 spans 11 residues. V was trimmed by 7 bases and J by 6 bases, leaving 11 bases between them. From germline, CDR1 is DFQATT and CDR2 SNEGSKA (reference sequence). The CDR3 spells CSGVLADTQYF. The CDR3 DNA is TGCAGTGGGGTGCTAGCCGATACGCAGTATTTT.

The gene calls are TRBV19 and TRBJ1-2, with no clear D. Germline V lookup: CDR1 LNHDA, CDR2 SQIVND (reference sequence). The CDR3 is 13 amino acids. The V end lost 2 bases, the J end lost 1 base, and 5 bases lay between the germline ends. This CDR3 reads CASSITLNYGYTF. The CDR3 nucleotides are TGTGCCAGTAGTATAACCCTTAACTATGGCTACACCTTC.

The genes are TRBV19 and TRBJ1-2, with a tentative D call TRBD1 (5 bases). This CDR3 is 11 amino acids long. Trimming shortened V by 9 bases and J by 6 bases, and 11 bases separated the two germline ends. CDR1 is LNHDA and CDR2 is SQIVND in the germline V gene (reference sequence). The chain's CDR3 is CASRVVDGYTF. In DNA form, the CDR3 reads TGTGCCAGCAGGGTAGTTGATGGCTACACCTTC.

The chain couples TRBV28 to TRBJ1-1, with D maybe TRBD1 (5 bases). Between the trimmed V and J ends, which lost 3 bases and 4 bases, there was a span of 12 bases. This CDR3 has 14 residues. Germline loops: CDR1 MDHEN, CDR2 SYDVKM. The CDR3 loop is CASSFGGLRTEAFF. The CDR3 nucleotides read TGTGCCAGCAGTTTCGGGGGGTTGCGCACTGAAGCTTTCTTT. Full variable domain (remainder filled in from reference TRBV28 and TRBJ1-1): DVKVTQSSRYLVKRTGEKVFLECVQDMDHENMFWYRQDPGLGLRLIYFSYDVKMKEKGDIPEGYSVSREKKERFSLILESASTNQTSMYLCASSFGGLRTEAFFGQGTRLTVV.

CDR3 protein: CASSPMSGEETQYF. The DNA of the CDR3 is TGCGCCAGCAGCCCCATGTCCGGGGAAGAGACCCAGTACTTC. V usage is TRBV4-1 and J usage is TRBJ2-5; possible D gene TRBD2, 5 bases. CDR1 and CDR2 from the germline V gene are MGHRA and YSYEKL. The CDR3 loop spans 14 amino acids. V shed 4 bases and J shed 3 bases, with 12 bases lying between them.

The CDR3 DNA sequence: TGCGCCAGCAGCTTGGTCGGGACAGGGTCGGGTTCGACAGATACGCAGTATTTT. Its translation: CASSLVGTGSGSTDTQYF. The chain has TRBV5-1 and TRBJ2-3; 9 nucleotides agree with TRBD1. The CDR3 runs 18 residues. CDR1 is SGHRS, CDR2 YFSETQ, per germline. The V segment lost 0 bases and the J segment 3 bases; nucleotides outside the gene matches: 11. Filled out from reference TRBV5-1 and TRBJ2-3, the complete variable domain reads KAGVTQTPRYLIKTRGQQVTLSCSPISGHRSVSWYQQTPGQGLQFLFEYFSETQRNKGNFPGRFSGRQFSNSRSEMNVSTLELGDSALYLCASSLVGTGSGSTDTQYFGPGTRLTVL.